Following are 14 T cell receptor beta chains from one sample sequenced in a study of radiotherapy plus CTLA-4 blockade in lung cancer. Sequenced by immunoSEQ multiplex PCR; TCRdb stores in-frame clones only, minus some. The sample lists tens of thousands of clones, about four fifths occurring once. Material: peripheral blood, obtained from a patient treated with radiotherapy plus ipilimumab. Receptor source: a human donor with non-small cell lung cancer that progressed on radiotherapy plus ipilimumab.

The chain has TRBV7-3 and TRBJ1-1; no clear D gene. The CDR3 has 15 residues. Germline V gene sequence: CDR1 SGHTA, CDR2 FQGTGA. The V end was cut by 1 base, the J end by 1 base, with 10 bases between. CDR3 residues: CASSLSGWGNTEAFF. The CDR3 DNA reads as TGTGCCAGCAGCTTAAGTGGCTGGGGGAACACTGAAGCTTTCTTT. The whole variable domain, filled in from reference TRBV7-3 and TRBJ1-1, reads GAGVSQTPSNKVTEKGKYVELRCDPISGHTALYWYRQSLGQGPEFLIYFQGTGAADDSGLPNDRFFAVRPEGSVSTLKIQRTERGDSAVYLCASSLSGWGNTEAFFGQGTRLTVV.

The chain employs TRBV2 and TRBJ2-7; D is unclear. V lost 2 bases and J 4 bases, leaving 12 bases between the germline ends. The CDR3 sequence is 14 residues long. The germline gives CDR1 SNHLY, CDR2 FYNNEI. The CDR3 sequence: CASSESPMLYEQYF. The CDR3 DNA follows: TGTGCCAGCAGTGAAAGTCCTATGCTGTACGAGCAGTACTTC.

V usage is TRBV27 and J usage is TRBJ1-2; 8 bases map to TRBD1. Looked up from germline, CDR1 is MNHEY and CDR2 is SMNVEV (reference sequence). The length of the CDR3 is 13 residues. The V gene end was trimmed by 4 bases and the J gene end by 10 bases; junction bases not matched to a gene: 8. This chain's CDR3 is CASSYVMTGVYTF. The CDR3 region has the DNA TGTGCCAGCAGTTACGTTATGACAGGGGTCTACACCTTC.

The chain uses TRBV25-1 and TRBJ1-5; D possibly corresponds to TRBD1 (5 bases). CDR1 is MGHDK and CDR2 is SYGVNS in the germline V gene. The CDR3 extends over 15 amino acids. Deletions cut 2 bases from V and 7 bases from J, with 15 bases between. CDR3 sequence (DNA): TGTGCCAGCAGTGAAGGTGGGGCAGGGATGCAGCCCCAGCATTTT. Translated: CASSEGGAGMQPQHF.

The chain joins TRBV28 to TRBJ2-7; 11 bases line up with TRBD1. The V and J ends lost 5 bases and 4 bases, in that order; junction bases with no gene match: 4. The CDR3 spans 14 residues. Germline V lookup: CDR1 MDHEN, CDR2 SYDVKM. The CDR3 loop reads CASSTGQGAYEQYF. The CDR3 nucleotides are TGTGCCAGCAGTACCGGACAGGGGGCGTACGAGCAGTACTTC. Complete variable domain (other parts from reference TRBV28 and TRBJ2-7): DVKVTQSSRYLVKRTGEKVFLECVQDMDHENMFWYRQDPGLGLRLIYFSYDVKMKEKGDIPEGYSVSREKKERFSLILESASTNQTSMYLCASSTGQGAYEQYFGPGTRLTVT.

The chain has TRBV11-2 and TRBJ2-1; D gene uncertain. The germline V gene has CDR1 SGHAT and CDR2 FQNNGV. The CDR3 extends over 17 amino acids. V lost 1 base, J lost 4 bases, and 17 bases lay in between. The CDR3 sequence: CASSLVGGVGLYNEQFF. In DNA form, the CDR3 reads TGTGCCAGCAGCTTAGTCGGTGGAGTCGGTTTATACAATGAGCAGTTCTTC. Variable domain in full (rest from reference TRBV11-2 and TRBJ2-1): EAGVAQSPRYKIIEKRQSVAFWCNPISGHATLYWYQQILGQGPKLLIQFQNNGVVDDSQLPKDRFSAERLKGVDSTLKIQPAKLEDSAVYLCASSLVGGVGLYNEQFFGPGTRLTVL.

The CDR3 is CASSPRVAGGTDTQYF. CDR3 nucleotides: TGCGCCAGCAGCCCGAGGGTGGCGGGAGGAACAGATACGCAGTATTTT. The V and J genes are TRBV5-1 and TRBJ2-3, with TRBD2 matching over 8 bases. Germline V gene sequence: CDR1 SGHRS, CDR2 YFSETQ. The CDR3 contains 16 residues. The V and J ends lost 4 bases and 3 bases, in that order; junction bases with no gene match: 10.

The J gene is TRBJ2-1, the V gene TRBV2, with 7 bases aligning to TRBD2. The CDR3 is 14 residues long. J lost 8 bases, V lost 6 bases, and 10 bases had no gene match. The germline V gene has CDR1 SNHLY and CDR2 FYNNEI. CDR3 bases: TGTGCCAGCAGCGGCAGTAGCGGGTACTATGAGCAGTTCTTC. Translated: CASSGSSGYYEQFF.

The chain combines TRBV9 with TRBJ2-7; unclear D gene. The CDR3 covers 13 residues. Germline V gene data show CDR1 as SGDLS and CDR2 as YYNGEE. V gave up 4 bases and J gave up 6 bases, with 14 bases separating them. In DNA, the CDR3 is TGTGCCAGCAGCTCTCACCCCTCGGGCGAGCAGTACTTC. Residues: CASSSHPSGEQYF.

J is TRBJ2-1 and V is TRBV7-2; 10 positions match TRBD2. The CDR3 is 16 amino acids. After removal of 4 bases from V and 8 bases from J, the junction contained 11 bases not matched to a gene. Germline CDR1 is SGHTA and CDR2 is FQGNSA. CDR3 sequence (DNA): TGTGCCAGCAGCTCTCCGGGACTAGCGAGCTTCGATGAGCAGTTCTTC. This encodes CASSSPGLASFDEQFF.

This rearrangement joins TRBV5-3 to TRBJ1-5; D call uncertain. TRBV5-3 is labeled an ORF, and its function is uncertain. The CDR3 runs 15 residues. Deletions cut 1 base from V and 0 bases from J, with 8 bases between. CDR3 in DNA: TGTGCCAGAAGCTTGCGATTTTGTAGCAATCAGCCCCAGCATTTT. Translation: CARSLRFCSNQPQHF.

This clone turned up a few times. The same CDR3 is also encoded by other DNA sequences in this sample. The rearrangement links TRBV4-1 to TRBJ1-2; D call uncertain. Trimming removed 3 bases at V and 3 bases at J, with 14 bases between. Germline CDR1 MGHRA, CDR2 YSYEKL. The CDR3 is 15 residues long. The CDR3, as DNA: TGCGCCAGCAGCCACCCAGGTGCACGGGACTATGGCTACACCTTC. Protein product: CASSHPGARDYGYTF.

This rearrangement joins TRBV5-4 to TRBJ2-7, with TRBD2 as a possible D gene (7 bases). The V end was cut by 2 bases, the J end by 2 bases, with 11 bases between. The CDR3 loop spans 14 amino acids. Germline V gene sequence: CDR1 SGHNT, CDR2 YYREEE (reference sequence). The CDR3 is CASSLWGGPYEQYV. The CDR3 DNA reads TGTGCCAGCAGCTTATGGGGGGGCCCCTACGAGCAGTACGTC.

This chain links TRBV7-3 with TRBJ1-1; TRBD1 matches at 9 bases. V lost 4 bases, J lost 4 bases, and 10 bases stayed unmatched. This CDR3 has 16 residues. Germline CDR1 and CDR2: SGHTA and FQGTGA. CDR3 nucleotide sequence: TGTGCCAGCAGCTCCGCGAGCACGACAGGGGGCACTGAAGCTTTCTTT. Amino acids: CASSSASTTGGTEAFF.